Presented here are 23 T cell receptor beta chains from one specimen sequenced in a study of OX40 agonist ivuxolimab in advanced cancers. Data came from immunoSEQ multiplex PCR; TCRdb stores just in-frame clones and leaves some out. The sample holds about 100,000 clones, more than 80% seen once. The material sequenced was CD4+ or CD8+ T cells sorted from blood, taken in a trial of the OX40 agonist ivuxolimab. The origin of the receptors is an adult with an advanced solid tumor such as melanoma, head and neck, liver or kidney cancer.

The V call is TRBV9, the J call TRBJ1-1; no clear D. CDR3 length: 13 amino acids. The V gene lost 0 bases and the J gene lost 4 bases, with 7 bases spanning the gap. Germline loops: CDR1 SGDLS, CDR2 YYNGEE. As DNA, the CDR3 is TGTGCCAGCAGCGTAGCGCCAGCCACTGAAGCTTTCTTT. It codes for CASSVAPATEAFF.

This clone was found many times. The V and J genes are TRBV5-1 and TRBJ1-6; TRBD1 aligns across 8 bases. The CDR3 has 14 residues. CDR1 and CDR2 from the germline V gene are SGHRS and YFSETQ. Germline trimming cut 4 bases from V and 9 bases from J; bases unmatched to any gene: 6. The CDR3 loop reads CASSHRGEGSPLHF. The CDR3 bases are TGCGCCAGCAGCCACAGGGGGGAAGGTTCACCCCTCCACTTT.

V is TRBV27 and J is TRBJ2-5; 12 bases are a match to TRBD2. CDR1 is MNHEY, CDR2 SMNVEV, per germline (reference sequence). J was trimmed by 0 bases and V by 2 bases; bases with no gene match: 10. This CDR3 contains 19 residues. In DNA form, the CDR3 reads TGTGCCAGCAGTTTACGGACTAGCGGGAATTTATTTTACCAAGAGACCCAGTACTTC. Amino acids: CASSLRTSGNLFYQETQYF.

The chain employs TRBV15 and TRBJ2-7; no clear D. Looked up from germline, CDR1 is LNHNV and CDR2 is YYDKDF (reference sequence). Trimming removed 3 bases at V and 6 bases at J, with 12 bases between. The CDR3 is made up of 13 amino acids. The CDR3 loop is CATSSSTISEQYF. CDR3 nucleotides: TGTGCCACCAGCAGTTCCACTATTTCCGAGCAGTACTTC.

This clone is a singleton in its sample. The chain combines TRBV5-1 with TRBJ2-7; 12 nucleotides align to TRBD2. Germline assignment: CDR1 SGHRS and CDR2 YFSETQ. V was clipped by 4 bases and J by 5 bases; unmatched bases: 7. The CDR3 is 15 residues long. The DNA for the CDR3 is TGCGCCAGCAGCCCTACTAGCGGGGGGATTCACGAGCAGTACTTC. The encoded protein is CASSPTSGGIHEQYF.

CDR3 in DNA: TGTGCCACCAGCAGAGAGGCGGGAGTAAGCACAGATACGCAGTATTTT. Amino acids: CATSREAGVSTDTQYF. V gene TRBV15 combines with J gene TRBJ2-3; 7 positions agree with TRBD2. The CDR3 extends over 16 amino acids. Per the germline V gene, CDR1 is LNHNV and CDR2 is YYDKDF (reference sequence). V trimming: 0 bases; J trimming: 0 bases; junction bases outside the gene matches: 3.

The rearrangement joins TRBV6-5 to TRBJ1-1; a possible D gene is TRBD1 (6 bases). The length of the CDR3 is 15 residues. Trimming removed 0 bases at V and 1 base at J, with 9 bases between. Germline values: CDR1 MNHEY, CDR2 SVGAGI. The CDR3 reads CASSYSKGENTEAFF. The CDR3 DNA is TGTGCCAGCAGTTACTCGAAGGGGGAGAACACTGAAGCTTTCTTT.

V gene TRBV2 combines with J gene TRBJ2-4, with D possibly matching TRBD1 (7 bases). CDR3 length: 15 residues. Germline V gene sequence: CDR1 SNHLY, CDR2 FYNNEI. V lost 5 bases, J lost 3 bases, and 14 bases lay in between. This chain's CDR3 is CASSKDRRDKNIQYF. CDR3 sequence (DNA): TGTGCCAGCAGTAAGGACAGGAGGGACAAAAACATTCAGTACTTC.

The genes are TRBV10-3 and TRBJ2-3; perhaps D is TRBD1 or TRBD2 (5 bases each). Germline CDR1 is ENHRY and CDR2 is SYGVKD. CDR3 length: 14 amino acids. V lost 9 bases and J 4 bases, leaving 17 bases between the germline ends. CDR3 DNA sequence: TGTGCCATTTCCGGGACCTCCTGGCCAGATACGCAGTATTTT. It encodes CAISGTSWPDTQYF.

The rearrangement joins TRBV5-6 to TRBJ2-5; 12 positions agree with TRBD2. Germline V gene lookup returns CDR1 SGHDT and CDR2 YYEEEE. The CDR3 contains 15 residues. Unmatched junction bases numbered 8, after V lost 2 bases and J lost 9 bases. The CDR3 here is CASSFGLAGQDAQYF. CDR3 sequence (DNA): TGTGCCAGCAGCTTCGGACTAGCGGGACAGGACGCCCAGTACTTC.

There are a few counts of this clone. This sequence joins TRBV25-1 and TRBJ2-3, with TRBD2 matching over 9 bases. CDR3 length equals 16 residues. CDR1 is MGHDK and CDR2 is SYGVNS in the germline V gene. V was pared by 2 bases and J by 1 base, with 4 bases of the junction left unmatched. The CDR3 DNA reads as TGTGCCAGCAGTGAAGGTCGCGGGGGGGGCACAGATACGCAGTATTTT. Residues: CASSEGRGGGTDTQYF.

The chain is built from TRBV6-1 and TRBJ1-1, with 8 bases fitting TRBD1. Germline trimming cut 4 bases from V and 2 bases from J; bases unmatched to any gene: 9. CDR3 size: 16 residues. Germline V CDR1 and CDR2: MNHNS, SASEGT. The CDR3 bases are TGTGCCAGCAGTGCCCCAAGGACAGGGCGAAACACTGAAGCTTTCTTT. This sequence encodes CASSAPRTGRNTEAFF.

The J gene is TRBJ2-1, the V gene TRBV14, with a possible D match to TRBD1 (5 bases). Germline CDR1 is SGHDN and CDR2 is FVKESK. V was shortened by 0 bases and J by 6 bases, with 12 bases between the two germline ends. The CDR3 spans 15 residues. CDR3 DNA sequence: TGTGCCAGCAGCCAAGACAGCAGGGATGGCAATGAGCAGTTCTTC. It encodes CASSQDSRDGNEQFF.

This sequence joins TRBV7-9 and TRBJ1-2, with D hard to call. The V gene's germline CDR1 is SEHNR and CDR2 FQNEAQ (reference sequence). V shed 1 base and J shed 7 bases, with 7 bases lying between them. The CDR3 has 12 residues. CDR3 coding DNA: TGTGCCAGCAGCTTAGAGGTCTCTGGCTACACCTTC. This gives the protein CASSLEVSGYTF.

This clone was picked up one time. The rearrangement joins TRBV19 to TRBJ2-5; TRBD2 is a possible D gene (6 bases). Trimming removed 6 bases at V and 3 bases at J, with 8 bases between. Germline CDR1 reads LNHDA; CDR2 reads SQIVND (reference sequence). The CDR3 length is 12 residues. Here the CDR3 DNA reads TGTGCCAGTAGCTCTAGCGAAGAGACCCAGTACTTC. This codes for CASSSSEETQYF.

The chain couples TRBV7-2 to TRBJ1-5, with D maybe TRBD1 (5 bases). The CDR3 contains 16 residues. The V and J ends lost 3 bases and 5 bases respectively, with 17 bases between them. In germline, CDR1 is SGHTA, CDR2 FQGNSA. The CDR3 loop is CASSLALGGDDQPQHF. CDR3 bases: TGTGCCAGCAGCTTGGCCCTCGGAGGGGACGATCAGCCCCAGCATTTT. The full variable domain, completed using reference TRBV7-2 and TRBJ1-5, is GAGVSQSPSNKVTEKGKDVELRCDPISGHTALYWYRQSLGQGLEFLIYFQGNSAPDKSGLPSDRFSAERTGGSVSTLTIQRTQQEDSAVYLCASSLALGGDDQPQHFGDGTRLSIL.

The V call is TRBV7-2, the J call TRBJ1-6; D not certain. CDR3 size: 13 residues. Between the trimmed V and J ends, which lost 3 bases and 9 bases, there was a span of 9 bases. Germline V gene sequence: CDR1 SGHTA, CDR2 FQGNSA. This CDR3 reads CASSLDQRSPLHF. The CDR3 DNA follows: TGTGCCAGCAGCTTGGACCAACGTTCACCCCTCCACTTT.

This clone has more than one count but fewer than ten. This chain connects TRBV6-1 to TRBJ1-2; D remains unclear. Germline V gives CDR1 MNHNS, CDR2 SASEGT. There are 13 residues in the CDR3. V lost 1 base and J lost 4, with 7 bases in between. Written as DNA, the CDR3 is TGTGCCAGCAGTGAAGGTGTGAGCTATGGCTACACCTTC. Residues: CASSEGVSYGYTF.

The chain has TRBV29-1 and TRBJ1-1; D is unresolved. Germline values: CDR1 SQVTM, CDR2 ANQGSEA. Trimming shortened V by 6 bases and J by 4 bases, and 12 bases separated the two germline ends. CDR3 length: 12 amino acids. This chain's CDR3 is CSVGGPVTEAFF. The CDR3 DNA is TGCAGCGTGGGCGGGCCGGTCACTGAAGCTTTCTTT.

CDR3 region: CASSLARRSLISSSGNTIYF. The CDR3 DNA reads TGTGCCAGCAGCTTAGCGAGGAGGAGCCTAATTTCTAGCTCTGGAAACACCATATATTTT. J is TRBJ1-3 and V is TRBV7-8; D is unresolved. The CDR3 is 20 residues long. Germline V gene sequence: CDR1 SGHVS, CDR2 FQNEAQ. V dropped 0 bases and J dropped 0 bases, with 21 bases sitting between them.

The V gene is TRBV11-2, the J gene TRBJ2-7; D possibly matches TRBD1 or TRBD2 (5 bases each). Germline loops: CDR1 SGHAT, CDR2 FQNNGV. Trimming removed 5 bases at V and 0 bases at J, with 14 bases between. This CDR3 comprises 15 residues. CDR3 amino acids: CASSEGLPSSYEQYF. CDR3 coding DNA: TGTGCCAGCAGCGAGGGGTTACCCAGCTCCTACGAGCAGTACTTC.

This chain links TRBV11-1 with TRBJ2-3; TRBD2 is a possible D gene (5 bases). Between the trimmed V and J ends, which lost 1 base and 5 bases, there was a span of 7 bases. The V gene's germline CDR1 is SGHAT and CDR2 FQDESV (reference sequence). CDR3 length: 13 residues. CDR3 bases: TGTGCCAGCAGCTTAGGGGAGCGAGATACGCAGTATTTT. Its protein product is CASSLGERDTQYF. The variable domain in full, completed from reference TRBV11-1 and TRBJ2-3, reads EAEVAQSPRYKITEKSQAVAFWCDPISGHATLYWYRQILGQGPELLVQFQDESVVDDSQLPKDRFSAERLKGVDSTLKIQPAELGDSAMYLCASSLGERDTQYFGPGTRLTVL.

The rearrangement joins TRBV4-3 to TRBJ1-2; no reliable D call. Germline values: CDR1 LGHNA, CDR2 YSLEER. Trimming removed 1 base from V and 5 bases from J, with 11 bases in between. This CDR3 is 14 amino acids long. Written as DNA, the CDR3 is TGCGCCAGCAGCCAAGTATTTCCGGGGTATGGCTACACCTTC. Translating gives CASSQVFPGYGYTF.